These 19 T cell receptor beta chains originate from one sample sequenced in a study of CD8+ T cells in alopecia areata. As to treatment: oral pan-JAK inhibitor, 5-10 mg twice daily. Sequencing relied on a cDNA template that was reverse transcribed from extracted RNA. Profiling relied on immunoSEQ multiplex PCR, and the TCRdb table lists in-frame clones only, not all of them. The sample contains about 200,000 clones, 35% to 40% of which appear only once. The input for sequencing was CD4+ T cells sorted from blood, taken at week 34, from a patient treated with tofacitinib. Every receptor here comes from a human donor with alopecia areata.

This clone was found a few times. This rearrangement joins TRBV2 to TRBJ2-1, with D possibly being TRBD1 (5 bases). This CDR3 is 12 amino acids long. The germline V gene has CDR1 SNHLY and CDR2 FYNNEI. V was cut by 11 bases and J by 1 base, with 9 bases left in between. CDR3 nucleotide sequence: TGTGCCGCCCAGGGTTCCTACAATGAGCAGTTCTTC. This translates into CAAQGSYNEQFF.

This clone was seen a few times. V gene TRBV30 combines with J gene TRBJ2-1; 9 bases fit TRBD2. The CDR3 consists of 15 residues. V was pared by 0 bases and J by 7 bases, with 7 bases of the junction left unmatched. Germline CDR1 reads GTSNPN; CDR2 reads SVGIG (reference sequence). The CDR3 DNA reads as TGTGCCTGGAGTGTACGAGCGGGAGGATGGAATGAGCAGTTCTTC. Translated, it gives CAWSVRAGGWNEQFF.

This clone showed up just a few times. V and J are TRBV7-9 and TRBJ1-1; D possibly corresponds to TRBD1 (6 bases). This CDR3 is 15 amino acids long. With 4 bases removed from V and 5 bases from J, the gap between germline ends came to 17 bases. CDR1 SEHNR and CDR2 FQNEAQ come from the germline V gene (reference sequence). The CDR3 is CASSSPRGLGTEAFF. Here the CDR3 DNA reads TGTGCCAGCAGCTCGCCCAGGGGATTGGGGACTGAAGCTTTCTTT.

A note on this clone: A read error is possible here, since a much larger clone lies one base away. The chain carries TRBV19 and TRBJ1-2; 8 bases match TRBD1. There are 14 residues in the CDR3. Looked up from germline, CDR1 is LNHDA and CDR2 is SQIVND (reference sequence). The CDR3, as DNA: TGTGCCCGTAGTATTCCGGGACAGGCTTATGGCTACACCTTC. Translation: CARSIPGQAYGYTF.

The chain carries TRBV5-1 and TRBJ2-3; 14 bases match TRBD2. CDR1 and CDR2 from the germline V gene are SGHRS and YFSETQ. This CDR3 has 15 residues. Germline trimming cut 8 bases from V and 5 bases from J; bases unmatched to any gene: 7. CDR3 in amino acids: CASQTSGGAGDTQYF. The CDR3 nucleotides are TGCGCCAGTCAGACTAGCGGGGGGGCAGGAGATACGCAGTATTTT.

This chain links TRBV28 with TRBJ2-1; possibly TRBD1 for D (5 bases). Trimming stripped 3 bases from V and 4 bases from J, with 13 bases between. This CDR3 is 15 amino acids long. The V gene's germline CDR1 is MDHEN and CDR2 SYDVKM. CDR3 sequence (DNA): TGTGCCAGCAGTTTTAAGGGGAAGGATTACAATGAGCAGTTCTTC. This encodes CASSFKGKDYNEQFF.

This clone was seen more than once but under ten times. The chain links TRBV7-2 to TRBJ2-3; no reliable D call. Germline V gives CDR1 SGHTA, CDR2 FQGNSA. V was trimmed by 4 bases and J by 6 bases, leaving 14 bases between them. This CDR3 has 14 residues. CDR3 region: CASSSPSRGDTQYF. DNA of the CDR3: TGTGCCAGCAGCTCCCCATCCCGTGGGGATACGCAGTATTTT.

V gene TRBV7-6 combines with J gene TRBJ1-1, with D possibly matching TRBD1 (5 bases). Looked up from germline, CDR1 is SGHVS and CDR2 is FNYEAQ. The CDR3 extends over 15 amino acids. Trimming shortened V by 1 base and J by 5 bases, and 14 bases separated the two germline ends. CDR3 nucleotides: TGTGCCAGCAGCTTAGTAGATCCGGGGCGGACTGAAGCTTTCTTT. The encoded protein is CASSLVDPGRTEAFF.

The sample holds a few counts of this clone. V and J are TRBV5-1 and TRBJ1-1; tentatively, D is TRBD1 (6 bases). CDR3 length: 14 amino acids. From germline, CDR1 is SGHRS and CDR2 YFSETQ. Trimming shortened V by 7 bases and J by 1 base, and 14 bases separated the two germline ends. CDR3 in DNA: TGCGCCAGCGCGTCACAGGGTGGGAACACTGAAGCTTTCTTT. Amino acid sequence: CASASQGGNTEAFF.

J is TRBJ2-1 and V is TRBV2, with TRBD2 matching 10 bases. The CDR3 is 16 residues long. Germline V gene data show CDR1 as SNHLY and CDR2 as FYNNEI. The V gene end was trimmed by 6 bases and the J gene end by 8 bases; junction bases not matched to a gene: 13. CDR3 residues: CASSPQEGLALDEQFF. The DNA of the CDR3 is TGTGCCAGCAGCCCCCAGGAGGGACTAGCGTTGGATGAGCAGTTCTTC.

The rearrangement joins TRBV5-1 to TRBJ1-4, with D uncertain. From germline, CDR1 is SGHRS and CDR2 YFSETQ. The CDR3 has 13 residues. The germline V and J ends were trimmed by 4 bases and 7 bases, with 11 bases remaining between them. CDR3 sequence reads: CASSSVFGEKLFF. CDR3 DNA: TGCGCCAGCAGCAGCGTGTTCGGTGAAAAACTGTTTTTT.

In this sample, this clone turned up once. V is TRBV4-2 and J is TRBJ2-3; TRBD2 agrees at 11 bases. This CDR3 has 17 amino acids. The germline V gene has CDR1 LGHNA and CDR2 YNFKEQ. V was pared by 2 bases and J by 4 bases, with 8 bases of the junction left unmatched. This CDR3 reads CASSQSVLAGVADTQYF. For the CDR3, the DNA is TGTGCCAGCAGCCAATCCGTACTAGCGGGGGTAGCAGATACGCAGTATTTT.

The table lists this clone with a count of one. This sequence joins TRBV30 and TRBJ2-3, with D possibly matching TRBD2 (5 bases). Trimming cost V 3 bases and J 3 bases, with 13 bases left between them. Germline-derived CDR1 and CDR2 are GTSNPN and SVGIG (reference sequence). The CDR3 covers 14 residues. CDR3: CAWRVRLATDTQYF. CDR3 nucleotides: TGTGCCTGGAGGGTCCGCCTAGCAACAGATACGCAGTATTTT.

The chain carries TRBV11-2 and TRBJ2-7; the D gene is possibly TRBD1 (6 bases). Looked up from germline, CDR1 is SGHAT and CDR2 is FQNNGV. The CDR3 contains 14 residues. Trimming removed 1 base from V and 1 base from J, with 8 bases in between. CDR3 in amino acids: CASSLVQGSYEQYF. CDR3 in DNA: TGTGCCAGCAGCTTAGTACAGGGATCCTACGAGCAGTACTTC.

The rearrangement joins TRBV4-1 to TRBJ2-1, with TRBD2 matching over 7 bases. There are 15 residues in the CDR3. Germline CDR1 reads MGHRA; CDR2 reads YSYEKL. V shed 3 bases, J shed 6 bases, and the junction held 8 bases outside the gene matches. CDR3 DNA sequence: TGCGCCAGCAGCCAGCCAGCGGGGAGGTCCAATGAGCAGTTCTTC. Its translation is CASSQPAGRSNEQFF.

The chain is built from TRBV18 and TRBJ2-7; 8 bases are a match to TRBD1. In germline, CDR1 is KGHSH, CDR2 LQKENI. The junction had 2 bases not matched to a gene; V was cut back by 3 bases and J by 4 bases. There are 13 residues in the CDR3. As DNA, the CDR3 is TGTGCCAGCTCACCCGGGACAGGATACGAGCAGTACTTC. Translated, it gives CASSPGTGYEQYF.

This chain connects TRBV27 to TRBJ1-4; TRBD1 might be the D (6 bases). Germline V gene sequence: CDR1 MNHEY, CDR2 SMNVEV (reference sequence). The CDR3 extends over 15 amino acids. V lost 4 bases, J lost 10 bases, and 19 bases lay in between. The DNA for the CDR3 is TGTGCCAGCAGTTGGGAACAGGGTTCTGAGAGAAAACTGTTTTTT. Residues: CASSWEQGSERKLFF.

The genes are TRBV14 and TRBJ2-2; D is unresolved. Looked up from germline, CDR1 is SGHDN and CDR2 is FVKESK. Deletions cut 4 bases from V and 1 base from J, with 7 bases between. The CDR3 length is 14 residues. The CDR3 coding sequence is TGTGCCAGCAGCCGTCGGGTGAACACCGGGGAGCTGTTTTTT. Translating gives CASSRRVNTGELFF. Using reference TRBV14 and TRBJ2-2 for the parts outside the CDR3, the full variable domain is EAGVTQFPSHSVIEKGQTVTLRCDPISGHDNLYWYRRVMGKEIKFLLHFVKESKQDESGMPNNRFLAERTGGTYSTLKVQPAELEDSGVYFCASSRRVNTGELFFGEGSRLTVL.

This chain connects TRBV4-1 to TRBJ2-5; either TRBD1 or TRBD2 may supply D (5 bases each). Trimming cost V 1 base and J 5 bases, with 17 bases left between them. Looked up from germline, CDR1 is MGHRA and CDR2 is YSYEKL. This CDR3 contains 16 residues. The DNA of the CDR3 is TGCGCCAGCAGCCAAGGGGGTTTTCGGGGCTATGAGACCCAGTACTTC. It yields the protein CASSQGGFRGYETQYF.